Listed below are T cell receptor beta chains from one sample, sequenced in a study of monozygotic twins with inflammatory bowel disease. Reanalyzing the 5' RACE reads, TCRdb keeps one entry per CDR3 protein, without DNA. The sample totals about 210,000 distinct CDR3 sequences. Sequenced input: blood. The receptors derive from a human donor with ulcerative colitis or Crohn's disease, or a healthy co-twin of an affected twin (not recorded which). Each CDR3 is given with its conserved first and last residue. Fields, in order: CDR3 protein, V gene, J gene, CDR3 length.

CASSETGSGELFF,TRBV7-7,TRBJ2-2,13
CASSLIGTGVSSTQYF,TRBV7-2,TRBJ2-3,16
CASSEWGDQTGGYTF,TRBV25-1,TRBJ1-2,15
CASSPSSGGDNEQFF,TRBV6-1,TRBJ2-1,15
CASNHETGGIYNEQFF,TRBV10-2,TRBJ2-1,16
CASSLLAGTDTQYF,TRBV6-5,TRBJ2-3,14
CASSLGQYNEKLFF,TRBV11-2,TRBJ1-4,14
CASSFGQLETQYF,TRBV5-5,TRBJ2-5,13
CASSLGQGWNTEAFF,TRBV5-1,TRBJ1-1,15
CASSPRNRQQGIYNSPLHF,TRBV18,TRBJ1-6,19
CASSLSSPYQETQYF,TRBV5-1,TRBJ2-5,15
CASSKEEGTEAFF,TRBV21-1,TRBJ1-1,13
CATSDQTGAYGYTF,TRBV24-1,TRBJ1-2,14
CSATYTRVSMNTEAFF,TRBV20-1,TRBJ1-1,16
CASSQYSQETQYF,TRBV3-1,TRBJ2-5,13
CASSISEGGSYEQYF,TRBV19,TRBJ2-7,15
CASSSTLWTGWTGELFF,TRBV12-3/TRBV12-4,TRBJ2-2,17
CASSSTVLGMNTEAFF,TRBV5-1,TRBJ1-1,16
CASSWDRGGGETQYF,TRBV5-4,TRBJ2-5,15
CASSLLRGTGVNIQYF,TRBV27,TRBJ2-4,16
CASSWTGSGNTIYF,TRBV12-3/TRBV12-4,TRBJ1-3,14
CSVSRGPYEQYF,TRBV20-1,TRBJ2-7,12
CASSLGVSRGTTEAFF,TRBV5-1,TRBJ1-1,16
CASSWGRSGGWDEQFF,TRBV6-5,TRBJ2-1,16
CASSVTPSSGNTIYF,TRBV3-1,TRBJ1-3,15
CASSSTRYTQYF,TRBV5-1,TRBJ2-3,12